This passage covers 20 T cell receptor beta chains from one sample sequenced in a study of blood T cell repertoires in COVID-19. Sequencing used immunoSEQ multiplex PCR; TCRdb keeps in-frame clones, though not all of them. In the table there are tens of thousands of clones, 82% of which are singletons. The sample consisted of peripheral blood. These receptor sequences come from a human donor in a cohort sampled during active COVID-19.

The chain is built from TRBV25-1 and TRBJ2-7; TRBD2 is a possible D gene (5 bases). Germline V gives CDR1 MGHDK, CDR2 SYGVNS. The CDR3 covers 13 residues. The germline V and J ends were trimmed by 2 bases and 3 bases, with 8 bases remaining between them. In nucleotides, the CDR3 is TGTGCCAGCAGTGAACTAGGAGGCTACGAGCAGTACTTC. It is translated as CASSELGGYEQYF.

A single count supports this clone. The chain uses TRBV6-5 and TRBJ2-7; TRBD1 matches 9 bases. The germline CDR1 and CDR2 sequences are MNHEY and SVGAGI. V shed 4 bases and J 4 bases; nucleotides not matched to a gene: 8. This CDR3 region has 15 residues. The CDR3 region is CASSFSGTGTYEQYF. The CDR3, as DNA: TGTGCCAGCAGTTTCTCCGGGACAGGGACGTACGAGCAGTACTTC.

This chain joins TRBV7-9 and TRBJ1-2, with D maybe TRBD1 (5 bases). The V and J ends lost 4 bases and 0 bases respectively, with 15 bases between them. The germline V gene has CDR1 SEHNR and CDR2 FQNEAQ (reference sequence). The CDR3 totals 16 residues. This CDR3 is CASSSRRDQPNYGYTF. The CDR3 DNA reads as TGTGCCAGCAGCTCTCGCAGGGATCAGCCTAACTATGGCTACACCTTC.

The chain combines TRBV30 with TRBJ1-1; no clear D gene. The CDR3 is 14 amino acids. Germline V gives CDR1 GTSNPN, CDR2 SVGIG (reference sequence). Deletions cut 5 bases from V and 1 base from J, with 14 bases between. CDR3 coding DNA: TGTGCCTGGGCCACGGGAGGAAGGAACACTGAAGCTTTCTTT. Protein: CAWATGGRNTEAFF.

The V and J genes are TRBV18 and TRBJ1-2, with TRBD1 matching over 7 bases. V lost 8 bases and J lost 2; bases outside the gene matches: 2. This CDR3 region has 12 residues. CDR1 and CDR2 from the germline V gene are KGHSH and LQKENI. DNA of the CDR3: TGTGCCAGCCAGGGACAGAACTATGGCTACACCTTC. It codes for CASQGQNYGYTF.

The chain employs TRBV6-2 or TRBV6-3 and TRBJ2-7; weak D call: TRBD1 (5 bases). This CDR3 is built from 13 residues. V lost 6 bases, J lost 5 bases, and 14 bases lay in between. The germline V gene has CDR1 MNHEY and CDR2 SVGEGT. This chain's CDR3 is CASSPRGLNEQYF. CDR3 nucleotides: TGTGCCAGCAGCCCTAGGGGTTTGAACGAGCAGTACTTC.

CDR3: CASSLRAGTYFSGANVLTF. CDR3 coding DNA: TGTGCCAGCAGCTTAAGGGCCGGGACATATTTCTCTGGGGCCAACGTCCTGACTTTC. The V call is TRBV7-8, the J call TRBJ2-6, with D possibly matching TRBD1 (6 bases). The ends were cut back, 2 bases at V and 0 bases at J, with 17 bases in the middle. CDR1 is SGHVS, CDR2 FQNEAQ, per germline. The CDR3 totals 19 residues.

This sequence joins TRBV5-7 and TRBJ1-1; D not certain. TRBV5-7 is an ORF, and what it does is uncertain. This CDR3 is built from 14 residues. V lost 4 bases to trimming and J lost 5 bases, with 15 bases between them. CDR3 sequence (DNA): TGTGCCAGCAGCGCGGTAACAACCGGTACTGAAGCTTTCTTT. This codes for CASSAVTTGTEAFF.

V and J are TRBV11-3 and TRBJ2-1; D might be TRBD1 (6 bases). The CDR3 loop spans 12 amino acids. The V and J ends lost 3 bases and 8 bases respectively, with 8 bases between them. Germline V gene data show CDR1 as SGHNT and CDR2 as YENEEA. CDR3 in DNA: TGTGCCAGCAGCTTGGGGGCGGATGAGCAGTTCTTC. Its translation is CASSLGADEQFF.

The chain carries TRBV6-5 and TRBJ2-7, with TRBD1 identical over 7 bases. The CDR3 covers 14 residues. Germline assignment: CDR1 MNHEY and CDR2 SVGAGI. V shed 6 bases, J shed 0 bases, and the junction held 5 bases outside the gene matches. CDR3 coding DNA: TGTGCCAGCAGGCTCCGGGACAGCTCCTACGAGCAGTACTTC. The encoded protein is CASRLRDSSYEQYF.

The chain uses TRBV6-5 and TRBJ2-5; TRBD2 is a possible D gene (6 bases). This CDR3 contains 15 residues. V was shortened by 2 bases and J by 5 bases, with 15 bases between the two germline ends. In germline, CDR1 is MNHEY, CDR2 SVGAGI. CDR3 amino acids: CASSYRDSLGETQYF. The DNA for the CDR3 is TGTGCCAGCAGTTACCGGGACTCTCTGGGGGAGACCCAGTACTTC.

This chain links TRBV19 with TRBJ1-2, with TRBD1 identical over 12 bases. The CDR3 runs 16 residues. V lost 3 bases to trimming and J lost 6 bases; unmatched junction nucleotides: 8. Germline V lookup: CDR1 LNHDA, CDR2 SQIVND (reference sequence). DNA of the CDR3: TGTGCCAGTAGTATGTCCGGGACAGGGGGCCTTCATGGCTACACCTTC. This translates into CASSMSGTGGLHGYTF. Variable domain in full (rest from reference TRBV19 and TRBJ1-2): DGGITQSPKYLFRKEGQNVTLSCEQNLNHDAMYWYRQDPGQGLRLIYYSQIVNDFQKGDIAEGYSVSREKKESFPLTVTSAQKNPTAFYLCASSMSGTGGLHGYTFGSGTRLTVV.

The chain combines TRBV6-5 with TRBJ2-7, with D perhaps TRBD1 (5 bases). V was trimmed by 8 bases and J by 5 bases, leaving 19 bases between them. Germline-derived CDR1 and CDR2 are MNHEY and SVGAGI. The CDR3 covers 14 residues. The CDR3 loop reads CASQGVRGGHEQYF. CDR3 sequence (DNA): TGTGCCAGCCAAGGGGTAAGGGGCGGCCACGAGCAGTACTTC.

This CDR3 reads CAWSLWGRDTEAFF. Here the CDR3 DNA reads TGTGCCTGGAGTCTGTGGGGGCGAGACACTGAAGCTTTCTTT. This chain connects TRBV30 to TRBJ1-1, with D maybe TRBD1 (6 bases). CDR3 length: 14 residues. With 2 bases removed from V and 3 bases from J, the gap between germline ends came to 13 bases. Per germline, CDR1 GTSNPN and CDR2 SVGIG (reference sequence). Full variable domain (rest looked up from reference TRBV30 and TRBJ1-1): SQTIHQWPATLVQPVGSPLSLECTVEGTSNPNLYWYRQAAGRGLQLLFYSVGIGQISSEVPQNLSASRPQDRQFILSSKKLLLSDSGFYLCAWSLWGRDTEAFFGQGTRLTVV.

The chain couples TRBV6-5 to TRBJ2-1; 7 bases agree with TRBD2. Unmatched junction bases numbered 7, after V lost 2 bases and J lost 6 bases. Germline V CDR1 and CDR2: MNHEY, SVGAGI. The CDR3 totals 15 residues. In DNA, the CDR3 is TGTGCCAGCAGTTACGGGGCGGGGGAGCGCAATGAGCAGTTCTTC. It encodes CASSYGAGERNEQFF.

The rearrangement joins TRBV30 to TRBJ2-7; 7 bases are a match to TRBD1. Losses at the gene ends were 7 bases for V and 2 bases for J; bases not matched to a gene: 14. The CDR3 length is 15 residues. CDR1 GTSNPN and CDR2 SVGIG come from the germline V gene (reference sequence). This chain's CDR3 is CAYRDSVNMAYEQYF. The CDR3 bases are TGTGCCTACCGGGACAGCGTCAACATGGCCTACGAGCAGTACTTC.

This clone is a singleton in its sample. The chain combines TRBV5-1 with TRBJ2-5; TRBD2 agrees at 7 bases. With V trimmed by 8 bases and J by 2 bases, 6 bases remained unmatched. Germline values: CDR1 SGHRS, CDR2 YFSETQ. This CDR3 spans 13 amino acids. The CDR3 DNA reads TGCGCCAGTACGCGGGAGACACAAGAGACCCAGTACTTC. Its protein product is CASTRETQETQYF.

For this clone: The sample has other DNA sequences that encode this CDR3 too. This chain uses TRBV12-3 or TRBV12-4 with TRBJ1-2; D is undetermined. The CDR3 consists of 11 residues. Trimming stripped 5 bases from V and 5 bases from J, with 6 bases between. CDR3 coding DNA: TGTGCCAGCAGTCCAGGTTATGGCTACACCTTC. Translated: CASSPGYGYTF.

The chain has TRBV20-1 and TRBJ2-3; D is unresolved. The CDR3 runs to 10 residues. Trimming took 3 bases from V and 4 from J, leaving 2 bases between them. CDR1 is DFQATT, CDR2 SNEGSKA, per germline (reference sequence). The CDR3 DNA follows: TGCAGTGCTAGCGCAGATACGCAGTATTTT. This codes for CSASADTQYF.

The V and J genes are TRBV6-6 and TRBJ2-5; 7 nucleotides align to TRBD1. The CDR3 is 15 residues long. After removal of 9 bases from V and 5 bases from J, the junction contained 15 bases not matched to a gene. The germline V gene encodes CDR1 MNHNY and CDR2 SVGAGI (reference sequence). Written as DNA, the CDR3 is TGTGCCAGTTCGACAGGGACCTATTTTTTCGAGACCCAGTACTTC. Its translation: CASSTGTYFFETQYF.